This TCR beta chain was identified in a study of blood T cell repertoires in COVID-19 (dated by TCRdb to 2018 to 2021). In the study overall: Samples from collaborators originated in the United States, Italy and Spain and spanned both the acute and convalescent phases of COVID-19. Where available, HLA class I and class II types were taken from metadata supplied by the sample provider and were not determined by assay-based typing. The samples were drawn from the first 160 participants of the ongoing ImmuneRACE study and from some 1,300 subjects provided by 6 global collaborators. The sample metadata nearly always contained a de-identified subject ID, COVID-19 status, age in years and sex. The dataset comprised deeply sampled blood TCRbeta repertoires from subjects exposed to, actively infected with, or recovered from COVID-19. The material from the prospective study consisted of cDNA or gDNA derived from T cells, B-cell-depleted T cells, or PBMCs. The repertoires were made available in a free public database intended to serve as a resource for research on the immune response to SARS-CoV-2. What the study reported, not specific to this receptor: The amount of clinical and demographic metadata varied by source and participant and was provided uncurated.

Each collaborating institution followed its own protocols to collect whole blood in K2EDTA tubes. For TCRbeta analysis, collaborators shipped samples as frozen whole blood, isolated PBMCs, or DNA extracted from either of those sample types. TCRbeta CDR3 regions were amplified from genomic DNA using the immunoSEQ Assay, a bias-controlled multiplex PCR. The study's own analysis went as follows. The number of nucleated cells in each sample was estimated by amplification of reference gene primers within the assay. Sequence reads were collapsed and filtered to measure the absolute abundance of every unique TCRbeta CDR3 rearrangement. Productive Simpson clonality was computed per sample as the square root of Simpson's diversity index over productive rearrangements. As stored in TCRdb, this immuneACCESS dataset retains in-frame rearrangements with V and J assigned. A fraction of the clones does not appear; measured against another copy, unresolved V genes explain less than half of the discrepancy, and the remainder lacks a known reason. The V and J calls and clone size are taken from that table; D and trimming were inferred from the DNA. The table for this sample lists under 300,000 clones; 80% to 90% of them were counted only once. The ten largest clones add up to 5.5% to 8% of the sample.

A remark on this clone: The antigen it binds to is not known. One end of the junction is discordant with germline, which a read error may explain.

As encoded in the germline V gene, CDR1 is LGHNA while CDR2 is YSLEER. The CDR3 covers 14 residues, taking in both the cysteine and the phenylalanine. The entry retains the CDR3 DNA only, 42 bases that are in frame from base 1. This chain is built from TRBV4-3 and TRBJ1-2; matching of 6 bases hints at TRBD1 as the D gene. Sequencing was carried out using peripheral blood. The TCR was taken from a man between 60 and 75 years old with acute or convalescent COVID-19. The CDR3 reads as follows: CASSQTGYNYGYTF. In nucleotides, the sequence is TGCGCCAGCAGCCAGACAGGATACAACTATGGCTATACCTTC.